These 25 T cell receptor beta chains were sequenced from one sample in a study of shared clonotypes between healthy human individuals. In the naive CD8 group, cells lacked CD45RO and were positively selected for CCR7, so terminally differentiated effector memory CD45RA+ cells were left out. The assay was immunoSEQ multiplex PCR, and TCRdb's table has in-frame clones only and misses some. The sample yields about 680,000 clones, about 92% seen once. Sequencing was carried out using naive CD8+ T cells sorted from blood. All receptors come from a young man in good health.

The rearrangement uses TRBV9 and TRBJ1-1, with 7 bases identical to TRBD1. Trimming took 3 bases from V and 6 from J; bases not matched to a gene: 14. The CDR3 totals 16 residues. Per the germline V gene, CDR1 is SGDLS and CDR2 is YYNGEE. In DNA, the CDR3 is TGTGCCAGCAGCGCCGCAGGGGGAGCTCCTTCGGCTGAAGCTTTCTTT. Protein sequence: CASSAAGGAPSAEAFF.

A word on this clone: This CDR3 is also generated by other DNA sequences in the sample. The J gene is TRBJ2-7, the V gene TRBV11-2; 10 positions match TRBD2. The CDR3 is made up of 14 amino acids. CDR1 and CDR2 from the germline V gene are SGHAT and FQNNGV. The V segment lost 2 bases and the J segment 3 bases; nucleotides outside the gene matches: 1. As DNA, the CDR3 is TGTGCCAGCAGCTTATCTAGCGGGAGCTACGAGCAGTACTTC. Translating gives CASSLSSGSYEQYF.

This clone was seen a single time. The V call is TRBV7-9, the J call TRBJ2-3; TRBD2 matches 7 bases. Germline loops: CDR1 SEHNR, CDR2 FQNEAQ (reference sequence). The CDR3 sequence is 10 residues long. The V segment lost 10 bases and the J segment 9 bases; nucleotides outside the gene matches: 4. The CDR3 nucleotides are TGTGCCAATGAGCGGGACACGCAGTATTTT. This gives the protein CANERDTQYF.

The chain couples TRBV29-1 to TRBJ2-2; 11 bases are shared with TRBD2. The ends lost 3 bases at V and 6 bases at J; junction bases unmatched: 6. CDR3 length: 15 residues. Germline V gives CDR1 SQVTM, CDR2 ANQGSEA. CDR3 region: CSVEGTSGMAGELFF. For the CDR3, the DNA is TGCAGCGTTGAGGGGACTAGCGGAATGGCCGGGGAGCTGTTTTTT.

J is TRBJ1-1 and V is TRBV30, with D unclear. CDR3 length equals 12 residues. Looked up from germline, CDR1 is GTSNPN and CDR2 is SVGIG (reference sequence). Trimming removed 0 bases from V and 4 bases from J, with 6 bases in between. CDR3 nucleotides: TGTGCCTGGAGTGTTCGGACCACTGAAGCTTTCTTT. Translating gives CAWSVRTTEAFF.

The V gene is TRBV19, the J gene TRBJ2-1, with TRBD2 identical over 16 bases. The ends lost 1 base at V and 6 bases at J; junction bases unmatched: 12. The germline V gene has CDR1 LNHDA and CDR2 SQIVND (reference sequence). CDR3 size: 20 residues. The CDR3 here is CASSIGAPGLAGGWINEQFF. CDR3 sequence (DNA): TGTGCCAGTAGTATAGGAGCACCGGGACTAGCGGGAGGGTGGATCAATGAGCAGTTCTTC.

This clone was observed a single time. The chain employs TRBV7-2 and TRBJ2-1; D is possibly TRBD2 (7 bases). Germline CDR1 reads SGHTA; CDR2 reads FQGNSA. The CDR3 covers 15 residues. The CDR3: CATIRRGRAYNEQFF. CDR3 DNA sequence: TGTGCTACCATTAGGAGGGGGAGGGCCTACAATGAGCAGTTCTTC. Full variable domain (missing parts from reference TRBV7-2 and TRBJ2-1): GAGVSQSPSNKVTEKGKDVELRCDPISGHTALYWYRQSLGQGLEFLIYFQGNSAPDKSGLPSDRFSAERTGGSVSTLTIQRTQQEDSAVYLCATIRRGRAYNEQFFGPGTRLTVL.

The rearrangement joins TRBV27 to TRBJ2-5, with TRBD2 identical over 9 bases. V lost 5 bases, J lost 5 bases, and 12 bases stayed unmatched. CDR3 length: 16 amino acids. Germline assignment: CDR1 MNHEY and CDR2 SMNVEV (reference sequence). The CDR3 is CASSTNRGRAAETQYF. The CDR3 nucleotides are TGTGCCAGCAGTACAAACCGCGGGAGGGCCGCGGAGACCCAGTACTTC.

A single count supports this clone. This may come from a read error, since a much larger clone is one base off. Other DNA sequences of this sample code for an identical CDR3. J is TRBJ1-2 and V is TRBV28; no reliable D call. This CDR3 comprises 11 residues. From germline, CDR1 is MDHEN and CDR2 SYDVKM. V was shortened by 6 bases and J by 2 bases, with 4 bases between the two germline ends. CDR3 DNA: TGTGCCAGCAGCGAAAACTATGGCTACACCTTC. Translation gives CASSENYGYTF.

This chain connects TRBV14 to TRBJ2-1, with TRBD2 matching over 15 bases. Germline assignment: CDR1 SGHDN and CDR2 FVKESK. With 0 bases clipped from V and 7 bases from J, the junction kept 13 bases outside the gene matches. The CDR3 has 20 residues. The CDR3 loop is CASSQDIRTSGRARSNEQFF. CDR3 sequence (DNA): TGTGCCAGCAGCCAAGATATCAGGACTAGCGGGAGGGCCAGATCGAATGAGCAGTTCTTC.

The CDR3 protein is CASSFGLAGDEQFF. Written as DNA, the CDR3 is TGTGCCAGCAGCTTCGGACTAGCGGGAGATGAGCAGTTCTTC. The gene calls are TRBV6-6 and TRBJ2-1, with 13 bases that match TRBD2. The CDR3 contains 14 residues. Germline CDR1 and CDR2: MNHNY and SVGAGI (reference sequence). J gave up 8 bases and V 6 bases, and 4 bases lay outside the gene matches.

The chain uses TRBV7-2 and TRBJ2-7; 8 bases are shared with TRBD2. V lost 0 bases to trimming and J lost 5 bases; unmatched junction nucleotides: 12. In germline, CDR1 is SGHTA, CDR2 FQGNSA. The CDR3 has 17 amino acids. CDR3 bases: TGTGCCAGCAGCTTAGCTGTCTCGAGCGGGAGTATGAACGAGCAGTACTTC. Amino acids: CASSLAVSSGSMNEQYF.

The V gene is TRBV5-1, the J gene TRBJ1-1, with 10 bases lining up with TRBD1. CDR3 size: 14 residues. Germline V lookup: CDR1 SGHRS, CDR2 YFSETQ. J was trimmed by 9 bases and V by 0 bases; bases with no gene match: 5. The CDR3, as DNA: TGCGCCAGCAGCTTGGAATGGACAGGGGGTAAAGCTTTCTTT. As protein: CASSLEWTGGKAFF.

This chain connects TRBV29-1 to TRBJ2-2, with D unclear. From germline, CDR1 is SQVTM and CDR2 ANQGSEA. Between the trimmed V and J ends, which lost 6 bases and 3 bases, there was a span of 11 bases. The CDR3 has 13 amino acids. The chain's CDR3 is CSVSTDHTGELFF. Written as DNA, the CDR3 is TGCAGCGTCTCGACGGATCACACCGGGGAGCTGTTTTTT.

The V and J genes are TRBV11-2 and TRBJ2-7; maybe TRBD2 (5 bases). This CDR3 contains 16 residues. The germline V gene encodes CDR1 SGHAT and CDR2 FQNNGV. V was clipped by 6 bases and J by 4 bases, with 22 bases between them. CDR3 sequence (DNA): TGTGCCAGCAGTTTTGATAGCGACTCATTACTTTACGAGCAGTACTTC. Its protein is CASSFDSDSLLYEQYF.

The J gene is TRBJ2-2, the V gene TRBV27; D call uncertain. The length of the CDR3 is 14 residues. Germline V lookup: CDR1 MNHEY, CDR2 SMNVEV (reference sequence). V lost 5 bases to trimming and J lost 6 bases, with 13 bases between them. CDR3 in DNA: TGTGCCAGCAGTCCCGCCCAAACCGCCGGGGAGCTGTTTTTT. Protein sequence: CASSPAQTAGELFF.

The chain combines TRBV6-1 with TRBJ2-7; 7 nucleotides align to TRBD1. The V gene's germline CDR1 is MNHNS and CDR2 SASEGT. The CDR3 is made up of 15 amino acids. Trimming removed 5 bases from V and 2 bases from J; junction bases left unmatched: 9. Here the CDR3 reads CASSIGTVRPYEQYF. The CDR3 nucleotides read TGTGCCAGCAGTATAGGGACAGTTCGCCCCTACGAGCAGTACTTC.

The chain carries TRBV7-8 and TRBJ2-1, with a weak D call TRBD1 (5 bases). The V gene lost 1 base and the J gene lost 9 bases, with 10 bases spanning the gap. This CDR3 has 13 amino acids. From germline, CDR1 is SGHVS and CDR2 FQNEAQ. CDR3 sequence reads: CASSLEGASEQFF. The CDR3 nucleotides are TGTGCCAGCAGCTTAGAAGGGGCTAGTGAGCAGTTCTTC.

This sequence joins TRBV5-1 and TRBJ2-3; TRBD1 or TRBD2 may be the D gene (7 bases each). From germline, CDR1 is SGHRS and CDR2 YFSETQ. The CDR3 extends over 14 amino acids. The V end was cut by 4 bases, the J end by 6 bases, with 15 bases between. The chain's CDR3 is CASSPGGGADTQYF. CDR3 DNA sequence: TGCGCCAGCAGCCCAGGGGGGGGCGCGGATACGCAGTATTTT.

The chain has TRBV28 and TRBJ2-5, with D possibly TRBD2 on 6 matching bases. With the DNA end fitting TRBJ2-7 better, the J assignment may be wrong. This CDR3 spans 14 amino acids. Germline values: CDR1 MDHEN, CDR2 SYDVKM. This chain's CDR3 is CASTSRASAYEQYF. The CDR3 DNA reads TGTGCCAGCACCTCGAGGGCTAGCGCGTACGAGCAGTACTTC.

The chain carries TRBV9 and TRBJ2-5; D remains ambiguous. V dropped 4 bases and J dropped 1 base, with 8 bases sitting between them. Germline CDR1 reads SGDLS; CDR2 reads YYNGEE. CDR3 length: 13 amino acids. The CDR3 DNA reads as TGTGCCAGCAGCCCCCCTACCCAAGAGACCCAGTACTTC. Translation gives CASSPPTQETQYF.

This clone was detected once. The chain uses TRBV27 and TRBJ2-1; no reliable D call. V lost 8 bases and J lost 2, with 4 bases in between. The CDR3 has 11 amino acids. Germline V lookup: CDR1 MNHEY, CDR2 SMNVEV (reference sequence). As DNA, the CDR3 is TGTGCCAGCTATACCTACAATGAGCAGTTCTTC. Translated, it gives CASYTYNEQFF.

V usage is TRBV28 and J usage is TRBJ2-1, with 10 bases aligning to TRBD2. The CDR3 is made up of 14 amino acids. Germline V gene sequence: CDR1 MDHEN, CDR2 SYDVKM. V shed 6 bases, J shed 7 bases, and the junction held 6 bases outside the gene matches. The CDR3 protein is CASSQTSGTNEQFF. The CDR3 nucleotides are TGTGCCAGCAGCCAAACTAGCGGGACTAATGAGCAGTTCTTC.

This clone was detected only once. The chain uses TRBV5-1 and TRBJ2-2, with no clear D. The CDR3 sequence is 13 residues long. Germline CDR1 SGHRS, CDR2 YFSETQ. Trimming shortened V by 4 bases and J by 0 bases, and 4 bases separated the two germline ends. The CDR3 DNA reads TGCGCCAGCAGCCCGCCGAACACCGGGGAGCTGTTTTTT. This translates into CASSPPNTGELFF. Combining the CDR3 with reference TRBV5-1 and TRBJ2-2 gives the whole variable domain KAGVTQTPRYLIKTRGQQVTLSCSPISGHRSVSWYQQTPGQGLQFLFEYFSETQRNKGNFPGRFSGRQFSNSRSEMNVSTLELGDSALYLCASSPPNTGELFFGEGSRLTVL.

This chain uses TRBV4-1 with TRBJ1-1; D is possibly TRBD1 (6 bases). This CDR3 has 13 residues. CDR1 and CDR2 (germline): MGHRA, YSYEKL. Between the trimmed V and J ends, which lost 5 bases and 2 bases, there was a span of 9 bases. The CDR3 is CASSAQGNTEAFF. CDR3 DNA sequence: TGCGCCAGCAGCGCACAGGGAAACACTGAAGCTTTCTTT.